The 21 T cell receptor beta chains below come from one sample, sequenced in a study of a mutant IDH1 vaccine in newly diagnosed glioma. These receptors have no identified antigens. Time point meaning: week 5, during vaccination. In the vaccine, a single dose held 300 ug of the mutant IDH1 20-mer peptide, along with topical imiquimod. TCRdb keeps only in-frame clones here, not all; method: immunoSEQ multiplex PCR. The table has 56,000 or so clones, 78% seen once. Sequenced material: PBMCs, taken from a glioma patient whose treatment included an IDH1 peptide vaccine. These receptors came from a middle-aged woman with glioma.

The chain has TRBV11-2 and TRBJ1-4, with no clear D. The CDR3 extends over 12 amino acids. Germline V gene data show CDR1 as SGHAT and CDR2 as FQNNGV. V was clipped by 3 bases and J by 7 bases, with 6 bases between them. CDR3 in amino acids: CASSFIREKLFF. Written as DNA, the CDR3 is TGTGCCAGCAGCTTCATCCGTGAAAAACTGTTTTTT.

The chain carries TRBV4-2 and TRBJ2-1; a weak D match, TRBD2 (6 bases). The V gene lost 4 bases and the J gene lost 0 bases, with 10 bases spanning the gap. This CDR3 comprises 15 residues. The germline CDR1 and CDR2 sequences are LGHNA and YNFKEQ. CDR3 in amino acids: CASSPSAYSYNEQFF. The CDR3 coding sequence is TGTGCCAGCAGCCCTAGCGCCTACTCCTACAATGAGCAGTTCTTC.

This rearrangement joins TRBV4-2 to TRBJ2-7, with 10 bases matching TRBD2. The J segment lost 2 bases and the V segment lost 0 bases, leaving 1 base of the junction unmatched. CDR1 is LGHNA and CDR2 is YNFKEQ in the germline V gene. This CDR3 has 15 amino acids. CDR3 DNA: TGTGCCAGCAGCCAAGAGCTAGCGGGGGCCTACGAGCAGTACTTC. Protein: CASSQELAGAYEQYF.

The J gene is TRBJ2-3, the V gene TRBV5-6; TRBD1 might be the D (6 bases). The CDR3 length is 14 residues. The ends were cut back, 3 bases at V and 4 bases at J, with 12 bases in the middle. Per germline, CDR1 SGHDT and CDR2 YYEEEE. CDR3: CASSSTGRPDTQYF. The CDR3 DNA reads TGTGCCAGCAGCTCCACAGGGCGGCCAGATACGCAGTATTTT.

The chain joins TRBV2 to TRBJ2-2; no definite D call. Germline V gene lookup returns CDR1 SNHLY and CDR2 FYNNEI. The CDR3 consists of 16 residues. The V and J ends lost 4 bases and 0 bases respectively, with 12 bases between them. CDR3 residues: CASSADPPSNTGELFF. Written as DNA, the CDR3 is TGTGCCAGCAGTGCAGACCCCCCTTCGAACACCGGGGAGCTGTTTTTT.

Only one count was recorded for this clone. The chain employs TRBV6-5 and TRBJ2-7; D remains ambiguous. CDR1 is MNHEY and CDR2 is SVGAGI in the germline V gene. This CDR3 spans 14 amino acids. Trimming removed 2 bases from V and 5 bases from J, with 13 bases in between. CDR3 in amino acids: CASSYLPVGHEQYF. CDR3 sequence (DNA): TGTGCCAGCAGTTACCTCCCCGTCGGCCACGAGCAGTACTTC.

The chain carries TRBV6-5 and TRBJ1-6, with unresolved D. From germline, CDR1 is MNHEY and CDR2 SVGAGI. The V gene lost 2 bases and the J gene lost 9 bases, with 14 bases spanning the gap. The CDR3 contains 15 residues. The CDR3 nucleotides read TGTGCCAGCAGTTACCGCGTTGGCGACATTTCACCCCTCCACTTT. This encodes CASSYRVGDISPLHF.

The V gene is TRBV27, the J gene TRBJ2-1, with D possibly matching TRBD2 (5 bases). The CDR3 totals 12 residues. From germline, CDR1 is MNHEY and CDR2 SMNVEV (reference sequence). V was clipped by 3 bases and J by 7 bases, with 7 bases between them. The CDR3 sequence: CASSFPGNEQFF. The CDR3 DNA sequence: TGTGCCAGCAGTTTTCCGGGAAATGAGCAGTTCTTC.

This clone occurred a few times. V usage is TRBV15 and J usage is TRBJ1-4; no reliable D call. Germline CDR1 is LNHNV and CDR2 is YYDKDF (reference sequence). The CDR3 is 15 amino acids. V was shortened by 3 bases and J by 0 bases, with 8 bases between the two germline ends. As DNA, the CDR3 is TGTGCCACCAGCAGGGACTTCTCAACTAATGAAAAACTGTTTTTT. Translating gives CATSRDFSTNEKLFF. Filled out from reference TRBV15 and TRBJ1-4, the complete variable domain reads DAMVIQNPRYQVTQFGKPVTLSCSQTLNHNVMYWYQQKSSQAPKLLFHYYDKDFNNEADTPDNFQSRRPNTSFCFLDIRSPGLGDTAMYLCATSRDFSTNEKLFFGSGTQLSVL.

The CDR3 spells CASSQDTDMGETQYF. As DNA, the CDR3 is TGCGCCAGCAGCCAAGATACGGATATGGGAGAGACCCAGTACTTC. This chain joins TRBV4-3 and TRBJ2-5; D unresolved. The V and J ends lost 0 bases and 4 bases respectively, with 12 bases between them. The CDR3 is made up of 15 amino acids. Germline V CDR1 and CDR2: LGHNA, YSLEER.

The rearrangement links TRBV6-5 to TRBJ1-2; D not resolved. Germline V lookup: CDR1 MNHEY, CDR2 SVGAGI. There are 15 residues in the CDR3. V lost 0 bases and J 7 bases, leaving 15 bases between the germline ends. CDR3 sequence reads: CASSYSKEGSRGYTF. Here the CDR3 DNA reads TGTGCCAGCAGTTACTCAAAGGAGGGTAGTCGTGGCTACACCTTC.

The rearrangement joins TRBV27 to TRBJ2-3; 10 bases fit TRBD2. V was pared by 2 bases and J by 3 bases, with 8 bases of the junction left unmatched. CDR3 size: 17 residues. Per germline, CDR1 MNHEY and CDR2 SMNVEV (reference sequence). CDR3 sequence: CASSLLRQRGGTDTQYF. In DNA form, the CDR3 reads TGTGCCAGCAGTTTACTCCGTCAGCGGGGGGGGACAGATACGCAGTATTTT.

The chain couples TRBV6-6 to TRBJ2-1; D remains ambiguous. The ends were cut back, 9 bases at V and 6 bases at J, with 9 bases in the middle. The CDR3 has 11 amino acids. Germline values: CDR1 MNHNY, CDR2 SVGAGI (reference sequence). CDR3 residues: CASTEFNEQFF. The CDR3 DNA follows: TGTGCCAGTACAGAATTCAATGAGCAGTTCTTC.

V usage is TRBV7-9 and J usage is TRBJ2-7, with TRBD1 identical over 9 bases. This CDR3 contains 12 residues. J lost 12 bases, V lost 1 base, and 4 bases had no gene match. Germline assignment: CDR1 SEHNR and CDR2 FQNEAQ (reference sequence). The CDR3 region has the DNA TGTGCCAGCAGCTTAGGGGACAGGGAACGGTACTTC. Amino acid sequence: CASSLGDRERYF.

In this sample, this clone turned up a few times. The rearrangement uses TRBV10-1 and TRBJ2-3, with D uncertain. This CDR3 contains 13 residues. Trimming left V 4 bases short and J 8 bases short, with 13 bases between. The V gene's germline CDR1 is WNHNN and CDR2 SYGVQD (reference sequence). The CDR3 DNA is TGCGCCAGCAGTGGTCGGGCGCGCACTACGCAGTATTTT. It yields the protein CASSGRARTTQYF.

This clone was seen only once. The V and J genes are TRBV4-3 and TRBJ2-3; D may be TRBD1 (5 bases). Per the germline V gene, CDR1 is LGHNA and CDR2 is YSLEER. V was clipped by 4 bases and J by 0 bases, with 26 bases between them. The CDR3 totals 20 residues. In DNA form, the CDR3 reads TGCGCCAGCAGCCTTTTTTGGGGCCCCCTACCTACCTCTAGCACAGATACGCAGTATTTT. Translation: CASSLFWGPLPTSSTDTQYF.

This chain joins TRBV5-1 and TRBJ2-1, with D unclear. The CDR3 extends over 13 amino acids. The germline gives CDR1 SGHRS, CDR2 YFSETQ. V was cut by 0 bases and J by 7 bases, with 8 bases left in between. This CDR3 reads CASSLGARNEQFF. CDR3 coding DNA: TGCGCCAGCAGCTTGGGGGCCAGGAATGAGCAGTTCTTC.

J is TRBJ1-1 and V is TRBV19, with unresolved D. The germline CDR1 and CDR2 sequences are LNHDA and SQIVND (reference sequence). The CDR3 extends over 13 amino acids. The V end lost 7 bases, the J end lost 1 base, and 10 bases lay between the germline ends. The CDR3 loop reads CASNVYENTEAFF. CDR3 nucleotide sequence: TGTGCCAGTAACGTTTACGAGAACACTGAAGCTTTCTTT.

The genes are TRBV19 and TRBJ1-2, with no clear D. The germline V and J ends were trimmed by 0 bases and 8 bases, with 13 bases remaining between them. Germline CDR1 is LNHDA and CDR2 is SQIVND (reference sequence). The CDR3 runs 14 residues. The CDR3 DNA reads TGTGCCAGTAGTATAGATGGCGTCTCGGGGGGCTACACCTTC. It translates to CASSIDGVSGGYTF.

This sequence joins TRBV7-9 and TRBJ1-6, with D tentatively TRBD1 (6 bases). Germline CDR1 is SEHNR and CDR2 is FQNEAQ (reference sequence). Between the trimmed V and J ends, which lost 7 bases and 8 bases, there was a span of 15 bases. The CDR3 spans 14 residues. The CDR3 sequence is CASTWGQFDSPLHF. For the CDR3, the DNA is TGTGCCAGCACTTGGGGGCAGTTCGATTCACCCCTCCACTTT.

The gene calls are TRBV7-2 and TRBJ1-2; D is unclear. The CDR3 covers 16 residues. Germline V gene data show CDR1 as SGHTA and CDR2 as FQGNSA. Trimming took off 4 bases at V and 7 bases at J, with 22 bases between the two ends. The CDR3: CASSSTERRRIGGYTF. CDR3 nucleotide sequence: TGTGCCAGCAGCTCCACCGAGCGAAGACGGATAGGTGGCTACACCTTC.